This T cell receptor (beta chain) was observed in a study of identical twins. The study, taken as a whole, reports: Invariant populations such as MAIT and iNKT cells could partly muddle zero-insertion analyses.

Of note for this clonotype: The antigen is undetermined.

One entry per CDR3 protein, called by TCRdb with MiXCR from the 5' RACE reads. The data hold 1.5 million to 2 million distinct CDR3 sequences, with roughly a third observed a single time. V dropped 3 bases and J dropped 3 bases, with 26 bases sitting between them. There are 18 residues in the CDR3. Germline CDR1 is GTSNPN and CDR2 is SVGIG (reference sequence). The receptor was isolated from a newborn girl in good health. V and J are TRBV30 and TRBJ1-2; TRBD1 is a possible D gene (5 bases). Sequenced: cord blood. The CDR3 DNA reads TGTGCCTGGAGCGGATTCCGACCGGGGCCCTCGGGGGACTATGGCTACACCTTC. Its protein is CAWSGFRPGPSGDYGYTF.